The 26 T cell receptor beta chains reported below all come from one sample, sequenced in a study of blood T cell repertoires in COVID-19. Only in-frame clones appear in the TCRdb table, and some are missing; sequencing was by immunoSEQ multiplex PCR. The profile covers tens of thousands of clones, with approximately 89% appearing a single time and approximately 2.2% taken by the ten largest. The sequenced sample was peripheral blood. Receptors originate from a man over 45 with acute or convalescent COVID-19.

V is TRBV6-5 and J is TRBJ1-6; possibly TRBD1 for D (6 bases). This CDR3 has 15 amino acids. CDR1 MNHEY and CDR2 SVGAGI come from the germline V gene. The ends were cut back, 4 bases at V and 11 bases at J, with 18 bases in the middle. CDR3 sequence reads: CASSSKPSGVTPLHF. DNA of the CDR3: TGTGCCAGCAGTTCTAAACCATCAGGGGTAACACCCCTCCACTTT.

The CDR3 here is CASSGLRTGDQPQHF. CDR3 nucleotide sequence: TGTGCCAGTAGTGGGTTAAGGACAGGGGATCAGCCCCAGCATTTT. The genes are TRBV19 and TRBJ1-5, with 9 positions matching TRBD1. Germline V gives CDR1 LNHDA, CDR2 SQIVND (reference sequence). The CDR3 contains 15 residues. V lost 5 bases to trimming and J lost 5 bases; unmatched junction nucleotides: 7.

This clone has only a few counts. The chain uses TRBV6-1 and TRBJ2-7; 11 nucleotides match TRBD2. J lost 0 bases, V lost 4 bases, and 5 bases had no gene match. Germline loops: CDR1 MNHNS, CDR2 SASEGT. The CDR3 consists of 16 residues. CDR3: CASSGGLAERSYEQYF. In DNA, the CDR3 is TGTGCCAGCAGTGGGGGACTAGCGGAGCGCTCCTACGAGCAGTACTTC.

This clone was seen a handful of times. The CDR3 here is CASSLAGLSEAFF. The CDR3 DNA sequence: TGCGCCAGCAGCTTGGCGGGACTGTCTGAAGCTTTCTTT. This chain connects TRBV5-1 to TRBJ1-1, with D possibly matching TRBD1 (5 bases). Germline CDR1 and CDR2: SGHRS and YFSETQ. The V gene lost 0 bases and the J gene lost 6 bases, with 9 bases spanning the gap. The CDR3 totals 13 residues.

CDR3 sequence reads: CASSINPRAGSLYGYTF. CDR3 nucleotides: TGTGCCAGTAGTATCAATCCGAGGGCAGGAAGCCTCTATGGCTACACCTTC. The rearrangement joins TRBV19 to TRBJ1-2, with D unclear. The CDR3 has 17 amino acids. Germline values: CDR1 LNHDA, CDR2 SQIVND (reference sequence). The ends were cut back, 3 bases at V and 4 bases at J, with 21 bases in the middle.

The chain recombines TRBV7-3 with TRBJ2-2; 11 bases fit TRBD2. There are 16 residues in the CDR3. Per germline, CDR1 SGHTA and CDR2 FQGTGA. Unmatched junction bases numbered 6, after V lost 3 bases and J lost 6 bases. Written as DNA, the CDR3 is TGTGCCAGCAGCTTTGAACGGACTAGCGGGCCCGGGGAGCTGTTTTTT. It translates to CASSFERTSGPGELFF.

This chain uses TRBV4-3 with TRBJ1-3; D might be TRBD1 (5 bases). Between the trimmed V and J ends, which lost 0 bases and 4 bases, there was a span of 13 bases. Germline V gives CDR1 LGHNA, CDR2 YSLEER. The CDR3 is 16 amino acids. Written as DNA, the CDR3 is TGCGCCAGCAGCCAAGATCCCCCAGGGTCCGGAAACACCATATATTTT. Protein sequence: CASSQDPPGSGNTIYF.

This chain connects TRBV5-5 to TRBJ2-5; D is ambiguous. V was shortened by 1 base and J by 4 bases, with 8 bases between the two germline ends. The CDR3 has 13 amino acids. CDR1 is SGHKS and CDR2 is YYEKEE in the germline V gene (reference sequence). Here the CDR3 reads CASSLYSLETQYF. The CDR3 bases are TGTGCCAGCAGCTTGTACAGCCTAGAGACCCAGTACTTC.

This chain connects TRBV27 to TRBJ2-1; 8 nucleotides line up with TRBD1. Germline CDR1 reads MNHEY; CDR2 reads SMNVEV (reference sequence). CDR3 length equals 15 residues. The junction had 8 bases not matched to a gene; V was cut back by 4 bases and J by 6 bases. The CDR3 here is CASSSGTGSGNEQFF. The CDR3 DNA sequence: TGTGCCAGCAGTTCCGGGACAGGTTCTGGCAATGAGCAGTTCTTC.

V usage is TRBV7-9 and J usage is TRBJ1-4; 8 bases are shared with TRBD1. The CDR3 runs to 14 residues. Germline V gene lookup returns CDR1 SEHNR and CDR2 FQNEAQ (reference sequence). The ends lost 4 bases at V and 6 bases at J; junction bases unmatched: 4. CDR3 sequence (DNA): TGTGCCAGCAGCTACGGGACAGGCCATGAAAAACTGTTTTTT. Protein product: CASSYGTGHEKLFF.

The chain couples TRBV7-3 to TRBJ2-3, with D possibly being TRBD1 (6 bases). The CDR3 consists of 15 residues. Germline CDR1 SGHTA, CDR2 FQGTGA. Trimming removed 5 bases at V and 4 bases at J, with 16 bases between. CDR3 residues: CASSRTGNPPDTQYF. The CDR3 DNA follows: TGTGCCAGCAGCCGAACAGGGAATCCCCCAGATACGCAGTATTTT.

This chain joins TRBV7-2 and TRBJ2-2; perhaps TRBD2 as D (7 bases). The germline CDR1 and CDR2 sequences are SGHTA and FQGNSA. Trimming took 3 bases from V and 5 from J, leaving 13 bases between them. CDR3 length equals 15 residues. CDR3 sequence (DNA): TGTGCCAGCAGCTTTAGGGGGGGCCTAACCGGGGAGCTGTTTTTT. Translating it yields CASSFRGGLTGELFF. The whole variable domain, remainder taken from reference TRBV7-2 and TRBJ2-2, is GAGVSQSPSNKVTEKGKDVELRCDPISGHTALYWYRQSLGQGLEFLIYFQGNSAPDKSGLPSDRFSAERTGGSVSTLTIQRTQQEDSAVYLCASSFRGGLTGELFFGEGSRLTVL.

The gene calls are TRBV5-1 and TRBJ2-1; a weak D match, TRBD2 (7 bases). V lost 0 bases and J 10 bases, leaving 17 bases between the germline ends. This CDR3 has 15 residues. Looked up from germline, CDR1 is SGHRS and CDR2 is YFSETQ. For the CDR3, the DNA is TGCGCCAGCAGCTTGGGAAGTGGCGGGGGACACGAGCAGTTCTTC. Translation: CASSLGSGGGHEQFF. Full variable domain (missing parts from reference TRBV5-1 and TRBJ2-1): KAGVTQTPRYLIKTRGQQVTLSCSPISGHRSVSWYQQTPGQGLQFLFEYFSETQRNKGNFPGRFSGRQFSNSRSEMNVSTLELGDSALYLCASSLGSGGGHEQFFGPGTRLTVL.

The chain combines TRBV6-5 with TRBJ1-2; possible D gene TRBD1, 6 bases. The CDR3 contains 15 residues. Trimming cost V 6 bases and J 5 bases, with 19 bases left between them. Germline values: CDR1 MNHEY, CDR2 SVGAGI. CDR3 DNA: TGTGCCAGCAGACCTCAGGGGCGCTCCCTTTATGGCTACACCTTC. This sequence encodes CASRPQGRSLYGYTF.

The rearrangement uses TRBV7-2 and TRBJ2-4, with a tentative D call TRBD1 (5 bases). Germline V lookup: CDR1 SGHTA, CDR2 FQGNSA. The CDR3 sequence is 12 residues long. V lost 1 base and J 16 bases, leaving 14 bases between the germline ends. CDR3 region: CASSLVGARLYF. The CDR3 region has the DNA TGTGCCAGCAGCTTAGTTGGGGCGAGATTATACTTC.

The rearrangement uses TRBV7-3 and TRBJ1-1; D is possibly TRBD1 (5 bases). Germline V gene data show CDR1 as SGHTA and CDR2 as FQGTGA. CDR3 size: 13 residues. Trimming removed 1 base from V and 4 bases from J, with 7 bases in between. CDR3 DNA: TGTGCCAGCAGCTTAAGCGGGGGCACTGAAGCTTTCTTT. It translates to CASSLSGGTEAFF.

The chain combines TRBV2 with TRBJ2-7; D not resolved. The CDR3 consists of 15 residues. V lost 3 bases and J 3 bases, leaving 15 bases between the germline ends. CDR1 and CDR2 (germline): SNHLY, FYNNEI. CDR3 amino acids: CASSDSFLRLYEQYF. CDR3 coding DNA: TGTGCCAGCAGTGATTCCTTTCTTCGTCTCTACGAGCAGTACTTC. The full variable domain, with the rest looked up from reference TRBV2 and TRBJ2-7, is EPEVTQTPSHQVTQMGQEVILRCVPISNHLYFYWYRQILGQKVEFLVSFYNNEISEKSEIFDDQFSVERPDGSNFTLKIRSTKLEDSAMYFCASSDSFLRLYEQYFGPGTRLTVT.

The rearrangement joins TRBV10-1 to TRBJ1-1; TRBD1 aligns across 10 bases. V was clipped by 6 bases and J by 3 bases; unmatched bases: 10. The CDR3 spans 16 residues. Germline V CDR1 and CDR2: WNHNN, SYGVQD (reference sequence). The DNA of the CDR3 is TGCGCCAGCAGCGCCGGACAGGGGGATTGGTACACTGAAGCTTTCTTT. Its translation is CASSAGQGDWYTEAFF.

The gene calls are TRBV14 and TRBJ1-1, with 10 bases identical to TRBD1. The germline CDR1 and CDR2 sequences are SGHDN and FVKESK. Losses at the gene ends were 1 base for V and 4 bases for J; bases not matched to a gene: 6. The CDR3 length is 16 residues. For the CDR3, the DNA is TGTGCCAGCAGCCAAGGGACAGGGGGTGGATTCACTGAAGCTTTCTTT. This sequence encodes CASSQGTGGGFTEAFF.

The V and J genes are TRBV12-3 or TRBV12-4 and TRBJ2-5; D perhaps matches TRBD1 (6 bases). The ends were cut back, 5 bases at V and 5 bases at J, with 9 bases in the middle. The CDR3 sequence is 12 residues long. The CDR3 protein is CASSTGRETQYF. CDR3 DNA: TGTGCCAGCAGTACAGGGCGCGAGACCCAGTACTTC.

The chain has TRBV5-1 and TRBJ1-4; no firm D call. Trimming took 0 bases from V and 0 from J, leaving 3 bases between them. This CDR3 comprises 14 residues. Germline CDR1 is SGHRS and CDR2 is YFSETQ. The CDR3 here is CASSLGPTNEKLFF. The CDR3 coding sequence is TGCGCCAGCAGCTTGGGGCCAACTAATGAAAAACTGTTTTTT. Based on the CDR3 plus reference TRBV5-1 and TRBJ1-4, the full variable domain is KAGVTQTPRYLIKTRGQQVTLSCSPISGHRSVSWYQQTPGQGLQFLFEYFSETQRNKGNFPGRFSGRQFSNSRSEMNVSTLELGDSALYLCASSLGPTNEKLFFGSGTQLSVL.

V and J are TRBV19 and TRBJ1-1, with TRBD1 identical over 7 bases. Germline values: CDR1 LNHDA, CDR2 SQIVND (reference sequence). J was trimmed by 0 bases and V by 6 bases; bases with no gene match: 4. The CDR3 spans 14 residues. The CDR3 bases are TGTGCCAGTAGGACGACAGGGATGAACACTGAAGCTTTCTTT. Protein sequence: CASRTTGMNTEAFF.

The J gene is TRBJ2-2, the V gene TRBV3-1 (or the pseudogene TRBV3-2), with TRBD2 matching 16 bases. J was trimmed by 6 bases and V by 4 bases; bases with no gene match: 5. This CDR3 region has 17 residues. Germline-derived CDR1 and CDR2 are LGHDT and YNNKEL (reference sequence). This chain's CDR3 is CASSPSGTSGRAGELFF. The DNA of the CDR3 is TGTGCCAGCAGCCCCTCCGGGACTAGCGGGAGGGCCGGGGAGCTGTTTTTT.

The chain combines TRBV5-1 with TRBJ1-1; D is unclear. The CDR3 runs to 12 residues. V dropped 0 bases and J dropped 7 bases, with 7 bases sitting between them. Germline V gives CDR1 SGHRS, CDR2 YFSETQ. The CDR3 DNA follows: TGCGCCAGCAGCTTGGATAGCGGTGAAGCTTTCTTT. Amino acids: CASSLDSGEAFF.

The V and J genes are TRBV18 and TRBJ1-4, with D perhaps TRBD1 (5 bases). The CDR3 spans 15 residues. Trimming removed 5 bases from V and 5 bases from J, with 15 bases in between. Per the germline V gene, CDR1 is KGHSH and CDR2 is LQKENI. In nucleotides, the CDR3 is TGTGCCAGCTCATCCTCAGGGCGAGGAAATGAAAAACTGTTTTTT. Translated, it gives CASSSSGRGNEKLFF.

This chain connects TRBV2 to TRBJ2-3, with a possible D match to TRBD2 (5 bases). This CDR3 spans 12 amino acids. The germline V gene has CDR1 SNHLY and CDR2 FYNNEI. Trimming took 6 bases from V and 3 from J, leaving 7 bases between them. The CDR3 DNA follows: TGTGCCAGCAGGAGGGAAACAGATACGCAGTATTTT. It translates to CASRRETDTQYF.